This entry describes one T cell receptor (delta chain). Its antigen target is currently unknown. Nothing much larger sits one base from this clone, and base qualities are not available. The germline V and J ends show losses of 1 base and 0 bases respectively, and no gene match explains 42 bases of the junction. The CDR3, from cysteine to phenylalanine, totals 30 residues. Only the CDR3 portion is preserved as DNA: 90 bases, with reading frame beginning at the first base. CDR1 TSWWSYY and CDR2 QGS are derived from the germline V gene. The source of the sample is a study of Vδ1+ human thymocytes (dated by TCRdb to 2017 to 2018). About the study as a whole: mRNA-level TRG and TRD CDR3 repertoires of highly purified Vdelta1+ thymocytes from young children were characterised as a data resource. The multiplex-based CDR3 amplicon strategy had previously been validated against 5'RACE-based CDR3 amplicon generation methods.

Here is what the overall study found, with its caveats: The use of highly purified populations and single-cell validation was advised by the authors, since misinterpretation of bulk repertoire data could be caused by unexpected Vdelta2 sequences. Thymic TRG and TRD repertoires appeared highly polyclonal with Gaussian CDR3 length distributions, unlike oligoclonal peripheral blood repertoires. Donors did not cluster by age or sex, so the analyses were not stratified by age or sex. Even though sort purity was high, about 20% of thymic TRD sequences were Vdelta2 (and few were Vdelta3), which was not the case for the peripheral blood Vdelta1+ controls. Donors shared many TRG clonotypes (up to roughly 6.9x10^3), but TRD repertoires were essentially private, with at most 120 shared.

RNA was extracted with the RNeasy mini kit and reverse transcribed using Superscript III. Multiplex PCR was used to generate CDR3 amplicons, with pooled V-gene forward primers and a constant-region reverse primer carrying Illumina adaptor overhangs. After gel purification, the amplicons were indexed with Nextera index primers over approximately 8 extra PCR cycles and then purified using AMPure XP beads. Sequencing of the libraries was done on an Illumina MiSeq using paired-end 250 bp reads, dual indexing and a roughly 18% PhiX spike-in. Regarding the original processing steps: Read quality was checked with FastQC, and TRG read pairs were merged using ea-utils fastq-join. Sequences were annotated with IMGT/HighV-QUEST, keeping only productive sequences with unambiguous V-gene assignment; clonotypes were defined by identical CDR3 sequence. For downstream analysis, the tools were VDJtools 1.1.1, tcR 2.2.3, Treemap and vegan Shannon diversity in R 3.4.4. Via CATT, TCRdb reprocessed the public reads, and rows with identical DNA were then joined. For this entry, the V and J calls and clone size follow TCRdb and not the study's own pipeline. The sample data list 70,000 or so delta-chain clones, and around 35% of these were observed just once. Of the sample, about 0.24% falls within the top ten clones.

Thymic samples were depleted of alphabeta T cells, then CD3+ TCRVdelta1+ TCRVdelta2- thymocytes were FACS-sorted. Sorted Vdelta1+ thymocyte purity ranged from about 98% to 99.6%. The thymic specimens were obtained from roughly 8 paediatric patients who were undergoing corrective cardiac surgery and ranged in age from roughly 5 days to 17 months. Thymic tissue was dispersed, and mononuclear cells were isolated on a Histopaque-1077 density gradient. For staining, the antibodies used were anti-TCRVdelta1 clone TS8.2, anti-TCRVdelta2 clone B6, anti-CD3 clone HIT3a and anti-TCRalphabeta clone IP26. The TCR originated in a boy under two years old who had congenital heart surgery. This sequence uses TRDV1 and TRDJ1; 12 of the junction bases match TRDD3. The source material was Vdelta1+ gamma-delta thymocytes from the thymus. The cell subset or site tag for this specimen amounts to: FACS-sorted CD3+ TCRalphabeta- TCRVdelta1+ TCRVdelta2- thymocytes. The DNA sequence is TGTGCTCTTGGGGAACCCTTTCCTACTCACTACTTCTTCCGTCCCGTACTGGGGGATACTCGTTCTAATTACACCGATAAACTCATCTTT. It translates as CALGEPFPTHYFFRPVLGDTRSNYTDKLIF.